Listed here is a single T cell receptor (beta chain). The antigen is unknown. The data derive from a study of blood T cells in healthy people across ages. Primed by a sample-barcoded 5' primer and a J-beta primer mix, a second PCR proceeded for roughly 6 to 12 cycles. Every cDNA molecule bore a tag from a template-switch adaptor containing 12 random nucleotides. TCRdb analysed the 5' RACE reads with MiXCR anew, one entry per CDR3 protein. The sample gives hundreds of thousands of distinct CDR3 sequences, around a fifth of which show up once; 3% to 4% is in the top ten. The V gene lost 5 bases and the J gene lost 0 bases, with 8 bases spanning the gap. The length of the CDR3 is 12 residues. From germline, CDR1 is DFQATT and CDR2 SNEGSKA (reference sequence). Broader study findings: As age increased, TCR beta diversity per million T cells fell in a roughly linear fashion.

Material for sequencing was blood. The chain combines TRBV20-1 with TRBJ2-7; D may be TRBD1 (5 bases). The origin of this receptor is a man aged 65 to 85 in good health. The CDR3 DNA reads TGCAGTGCTTCGACAGCCTCCTACGAGCAGTACTTC. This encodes CSASTASYEQYF.